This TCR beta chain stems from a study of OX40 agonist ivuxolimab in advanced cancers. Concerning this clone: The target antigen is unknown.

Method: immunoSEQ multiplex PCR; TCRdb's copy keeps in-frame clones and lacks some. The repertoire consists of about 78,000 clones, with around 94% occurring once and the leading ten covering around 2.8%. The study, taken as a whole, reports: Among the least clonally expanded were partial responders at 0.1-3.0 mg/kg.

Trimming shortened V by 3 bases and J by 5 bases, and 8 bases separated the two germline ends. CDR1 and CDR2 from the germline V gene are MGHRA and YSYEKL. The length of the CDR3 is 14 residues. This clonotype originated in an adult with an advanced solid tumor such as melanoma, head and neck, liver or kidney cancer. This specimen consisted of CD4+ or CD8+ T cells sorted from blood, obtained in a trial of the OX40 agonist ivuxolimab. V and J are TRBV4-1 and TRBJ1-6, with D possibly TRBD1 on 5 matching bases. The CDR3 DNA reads TGCGCCAGCAGCCACGCAGGGAATAATTCACCCCTCCACTTT. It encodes CASSHAGNNSPLHF.